The rows below give T cell receptor beta chains drawn from one sample of a study of control samples from healthy donors and cancer patients. Some clones are missing from TCRdb's copy, which holds only in-frame ones; the method was immunoSEQ multiplex PCR. The data contain about 26,000 clones, 82% of them seen just once; the ten biggest clones take up 20% to 25%. The material sequenced was PBMCs. These receptors were taken from a man aged 55 to 70 with colorectal cancer. Each CDR3 is given with its conserved first and last residue. The order of the fields is D gene, V gene, J gene, CDR3 protein. A D gene is named only where the DNA matches it firmly.

NA	TRBV14	TRBJ1-2	CASSQGAGRYGYTF
NA	TRBV5-8	TRBJ1-5	CASSRAFNQPQHF
NA	TRBV29-1	TRBJ1-1	CSVEMNTEAFF
TRBD2	TRBV5-6	TRBJ2-1	CASSLWGGGPSNEQFF
TRBD1	TRBV6-1	TRBJ2-3	CASSAGQGRRTGTDTQYF
NA	TRBV2	TRBJ1-6	CASSGARTPEGDSPLHF
NA	TRBV5-4	TRBJ2-2	CASSLGGDYTGELFF
TRBD1	TRBV5-1	TRBJ2-7	CASSGTTGLRAYEQYF
NA	TRBV27	TRBJ1-3	CASSPRGGPSGNTIYF
NA	TRBV5-6	TRBJ1-6	CASSLYFSSYNSPLHF
NA	TRBV2	TRBJ2-1	CASQGRGVKSNEQFF
NA	TRBV7-9	TRBJ1-1	CASSLDSAGNTEAFF
NA	TRBV18	TRBJ1-5	CASSPLSGAGQPQHF
NA	TRBV3-1/TRBV3-2	TRBJ1-4	CASSQVKDMEKLFF
NA	TRBV3-1/TRBV3-2	TRBJ1-6	CASSQRGKNSPLHF
NA	TRBV12-2	TRBJ1-1	CASRFGAKKHGTEAFF
NA	TRBV24-1	TRBJ1-6	CATSDARISPLHF
NA	TRBV2	TRBJ1-2	CASSERLGDPYGYTF
NA	TRBV27	TRBJ1-5	CASSFGRSNQPQHF
TRBD2	TRBV4-2	TRBJ2-7	CASSSYGSERGGPYEQYF